The TCR beta chain under discussion was sequenced for a study of T cell responses to AZD1222 COVID-19 vaccine. Assay used: immunoSEQ multiplex PCR; TCRdb lists only in-frame clones, some missing. Of 150,000 to 200,000 clones listed, around 94% are singletons. Sequenced here: peripheral blood, sampled on day 0 of AZD1222 vaccination. The receptor comes from an adult in good health.

CDR3 sequence: CASRAGGSYEQYF. The CDR3 DNA reads TGTGCCAGCCGGGCGGGAGGGTCCTACGAGCAGTACTTC. The chain has TRBV27 and TRBJ2-7; 9 nucleotides match TRBD2. The CDR3 is 13 residues long. Germline V lookup: CDR1 MNHEY, CDR2 SMNVEV (reference sequence). The V gene end was trimmed by 8 bases and the J gene end by 1 base; junction bases not matched to a gene: 3.